Presented here are 16 T cell receptor beta chains from one specimen sequenced in a study of cytomegalovirus exposure and HLA in healthy donors. The PCR used 60 Vbeta and 13 Jbeta primers. The method was immunoSEQ multiplex PCR; TCRdb's version includes in-frame clones alone and lacks a portion of them. Listed are roughly 150,000 clones; around 1.6% falls within the top ten. The specimen was PBMCs. The receptors originated from a woman aged 45-65 years in good health and CMV-seronegative.

The chain links TRBV15 to TRBJ1-3; D unresolved. The V and J ends lost 0 bases and 4 bases respectively, with 13 bases between them. CDR3 size: 16 residues. Germline values: CDR1 LNHNV, CDR2 YYDKDF (reference sequence). The CDR3 sequence is CATSRDQRGSGNTIYF. CDR3 coding DNA: TGTGCCACCAGCAGAGATCAGCGGGGTTCCGGAAACACCATATATTTT.

The chain combines TRBV4-1 with TRBJ2-3, with TRBD2 matching over 8 bases. CDR1 and CDR2 from the germline V gene are MGHRA and YSYEKL. The CDR3 is made up of 18 amino acids. The V and J ends lost 0 bases and 0 bases, in that order; junction bases with no gene match: 8. The CDR3 reads CASSQDRGGRFSTDTQYF. DNA of the CDR3: TGCGCCAGCAGCCAAGATCGGGGGGGACGATTTAGCACAGATACGCAGTATTTT.

This chain joins TRBV11-2 and TRBJ2-2, with 8 bases identical to TRBD2. Germline loops: CDR1 SGHAT, CDR2 FQNNGV. CDR3 length: 18 amino acids. V lost 1 base, J lost 3 bases, and 10 bases stayed unmatched. As DNA, the CDR3 is TGTGCCAGCAGCTTAGGACTAGCGTTTAGCCCCGACACCGGGGAGCTGTTTTTT. It codes for CASSLGLAFSPDTGELFF.

The genes are TRBV5-1 and TRBJ1-1; D remains ambiguous. The length of the CDR3 is 15 residues. CDR1 is SGHRS and CDR2 is YFSETQ in the germline V gene. Trimming pared 5 bases from V and 4 bases from J, leaving 18 bases between. CDR3 protein: CASRSSRGFGTEAFF. The CDR3 DNA reads as TGCGCCAGCAGGTCATCTAGAGGGTTCGGCACTGAAGCTTTCTTT.

The chain combines TRBV7-3 with TRBJ2-1; TRBD2 aligns across 7 bases. The CDR3 loop spans 14 amino acids. V shed 2 bases and J 12 bases; nucleotides not matched to a gene: 10. Germline-derived CDR1 and CDR2 are SGHTA and FQGTGA. CDR3 DNA sequence: TGTGCCAGCAGCTTAGCGGGAGAGCGCACGGCGCAGTTCTTC. Translation gives CASSLAGERTAQFF.

The CDR3 DNA is TGTGCCAGCAGCTCCGACTTAAAAGAGACCCAGTACTTC. As protein: CASSSDLKETQYF. J is TRBJ2-5 and V is TRBV5-5; D unclear. Germline V gene lookup returns CDR1 SGHKS and CDR2 YYEKEE (reference sequence). The CDR3 has 13 residues. V dropped 3 bases and J dropped 3 bases, with 9 bases sitting between them.

Written as DNA, the CDR3 is TGCGCCAGCAGCTTCACCGGGACTAGCGGGGGGGAGACCCAGTACTTC. Encoded protein: CASSFTGTSGGETQYF. The gene calls are TRBV5-1 and TRBJ2-5; 15 nucleotides line up with TRBD2. V lost 2 bases, J lost 5 bases, and 4 bases stayed unmatched. The V gene's germline CDR1 is SGHRS and CDR2 YFSETQ. This CDR3 has 16 residues. The whole variable domain, filled in from reference TRBV5-1 and TRBJ2-5, reads KAGVTQTPRYLIKTRGQQVTLSCSPISGHRSVSWYQQTPGQGLQFLFEYFSETQRNKGNFPGRFSGRQFSNSRSEMNVSTLELGDSALYLCASSFTGTSGGETQYFGPGTRLLVL.

The rearrangement links TRBV7-6 to TRBJ1-1; 7 positions match TRBD1. Trimming took 5 bases from V and 2 from J; bases not matched to a gene: 5. The CDR3 runs to 14 residues. From germline, CDR1 is SGHVS and CDR2 FNYEAQ. CDR3 nucleotide sequence: TGTGCCAGCAGCCTAGGGGGCCGAAACACTGAAGCTTTCTTT. Amino acid sequence: CASSLGGRNTEAFF. The entire variable domain, with the rest obtained from reference TRBV7-6 and TRBJ1-1, is as follows: GAGVSQSPRYKVTKRGQDVALRCDPISGHVSLYWYRQALGQGPEFLTYFNYEAQQDKSGLPNDRFSAERPEGSISTLTIQRTEQRDSAMYRCASSLGGRNTEAFFGQGTRLTVV.

This rearrangement joins TRBV4-2 to TRBJ2-2, with 11 bases that match TRBD2. With 4 bases clipped from V and 10 bases from J, the junction kept 5 bases outside the gene matches. CDR1 and CDR2 from the germline V gene are LGHNA and YNFKEQ. CDR3 size: 14 residues. In DNA form, the CDR3 reads TGTGCCAGCAGCCTGACTAGCGGGGCCTCGGAGCTGTTTTTT. Translating it yields CASSLTSGASELFF.

V is TRBV7-3 and J is TRBJ1-2; D is uncertain. From germline, CDR1 is SGHTA and CDR2 FQGTGA. Trimming left V 0 bases short and J 6 bases short, with 23 bases between. CDR3 length: 18 residues. The CDR3 DNA reads as TGTGCCAGCAGCTTAACGGGCGCCGGGGTGAGGGTCGGCGATGGCTACACCTTC. This gives the protein CASSLTGAGVRVGDGYTF. The whole variable domain, remainder taken from reference TRBV7-3 and TRBJ1-2, is GAGVSQTPSNKVTEKGKYVELRCDPISGHTALYWYRQSLGQGPEFLIYFQGTGAADDSGLPNDRFFAVRPEGSVSTLKIQRTERGDSAVYLCASSLTGAGVRVGDGYTFGSGTRLTVV.

The chain joins TRBV29-1 to TRBJ1-2; a weak D match, TRBD1 (5 bases). The CDR3 has 20 amino acids. The V end lost 0 bases, the J end lost 4 bases, and 30 bases lay between the germline ends. Germline V gene data show CDR1 as SQVTM and CDR2 as ANQGSEA. In DNA form, the CDR3 reads TGCAGCGTTGAAGATCGAGGTGTGAGTGGACAACGCGGAGGGAGCTATGGCTACACCTTC. Translation gives CSVEDRGVSGQRGGSYGYTF.

The genes are TRBV5-1 and TRBJ2-2, with D perhaps matching TRBD1 (6 bases). V was cut by 9 bases and J by 6 bases, with 21 bases left in between. In germline, CDR1 is SGHRS, CDR2 YFSETQ. The CDR3 loop spans 15 amino acids. The CDR3 reads CATSVLDSPSGELFF. The CDR3 coding sequence is TGCGCCACTAGTGTACTGGACAGCCCCTCCGGGGAGCTGTTTTTT. The full variable domain, its missing parts supplied by reference TRBV5-1 and TRBJ2-2, is KAGVTQTPRYLIKTRGQQVTLSCSPISGHRSVSWYQQTPGQGLQFLFEYFSETQRNKGNFPGRFSGRQFSNSRSEMNVSTLELGDSALYLCATSVLDSPSGELFFGEGSRLTVL.

The genes are TRBV9 and TRBJ2-3; 7 bases are shared with TRBD1. In germline, CDR1 is SGDLS, CDR2 YYNGEE. V gave up 0 bases and J gave up 2 bases; unmatched junction bases: 3. This CDR3 has 15 residues. CDR3 in amino acids: CASSVAGGNTDTQYF. For the CDR3, the DNA is TGTGCCAGCAGCGTAGCAGGGGGAAACACAGATACGCAGTATTTT.

The J gene is TRBJ1-2, the V gene TRBV29-1; 10 bases map to TRBD1. CDR1 and CDR2 from the germline V gene are SQVTM and ANQGSEA. The CDR3 loop spans 13 amino acids. The V and J ends lost 6 bases and 8 bases, in that order; junction bases with no gene match: 9. CDR3 protein: CSVPGTGELGYTF. The CDR3 DNA reads TGCAGCGTCCCCGGGACAGGGGAATTGGGCTACACCTTC.

V and J are TRBV7-8 and TRBJ2-7, with TRBD2 matching over 9 bases. CDR3 length: 14 amino acids. CDR1 SGHVS and CDR2 FQNEAQ come from the germline V gene. Trimming removed 5 bases from V and 6 bases from J; junction bases left unmatched: 8. In DNA form, the CDR3 reads TGTGCCAGCAGCAGTAGCGGGAGCGGGCTCGAGCAGTACTTC. It is translated as CASSSSGSGLEQYF. Looking up the rest from reference TRBV7-8 and TRBJ2-7 gives the full variable domain: GAGVSQSPRYKVAKRGQDVALRCDPISGHVSLFWYQQALGQGPEFLTYFQNEAQLDKSGLPSDRFFAERPEGSVSTLKIQRTQQEDSAVYLCASSSSGSGLEQYFGPGTRLTVT.

The V and J genes are TRBV2 and TRBJ2-1, with 7 bases fitting TRBD2. Germline V gene data show CDR1 as SNHLY and CDR2 as FYNNEI. With 4 bases clipped from V and 9 bases from J, the junction kept 6 bases outside the gene matches. The length of the CDR3 is 13 residues. Here the CDR3 reads CASSGGSRSEQFF. The CDR3 nucleotides are TGTGCCAGCAGTGGCGGGAGTAGGTCTGAGCAGTTCTTC.